This TCR beta chain stems from a study of T cell changes during pregnancy in multiple sclerosis. Produced via immunoSEQ multiplex PCR; TCRdb's table is partial and in-frame only. The sample shows tens of thousands of clones, over 75% of them seen only once. Sequences were derived from CD8+ T cells from peripheral blood mononuclear cells, sampled before pregnancy. The receptor was derived from a female donor with multiple sclerosis, enrolled in a pregnancy study.

CDR3 DNA: TGTGCCAGCAGCTTAGTAGCTAGCGGCCATTACAATGAGCAGTTCTTC. Its translation is CASSLVASGHYNEQFF. The chain uses TRBV11-2 and TRBJ2-1; 7 nucleotides align to TRBD2. The germline CDR1 and CDR2 sequences are SGHAT and FQNNGV. With V trimmed by 1 base and J by 4 bases, 7 bases remained unmatched. This CDR3 is built from 16 residues.